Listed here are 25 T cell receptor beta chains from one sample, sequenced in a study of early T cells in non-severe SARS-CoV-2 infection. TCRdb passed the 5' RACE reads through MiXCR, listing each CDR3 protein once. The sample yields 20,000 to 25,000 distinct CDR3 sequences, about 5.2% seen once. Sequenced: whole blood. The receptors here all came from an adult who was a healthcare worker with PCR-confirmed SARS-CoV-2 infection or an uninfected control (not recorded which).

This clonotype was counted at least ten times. The CDR3, as DNA: TGTGCCAGCAGTTTGACAGGACCATACGAGCAGTACTTC. This gives the protein CASSLTGPYEQYF. J is TRBJ2-7 and V is TRBV6-5; the D gene is possibly TRBD1 (6 bases). Looked up from germline, CDR1 is MNHEY and CDR2 is SVGAGI. The CDR3 is 13 residues long. V was cut by 4 bases and J by 4 bases, with 11 bases left in between.

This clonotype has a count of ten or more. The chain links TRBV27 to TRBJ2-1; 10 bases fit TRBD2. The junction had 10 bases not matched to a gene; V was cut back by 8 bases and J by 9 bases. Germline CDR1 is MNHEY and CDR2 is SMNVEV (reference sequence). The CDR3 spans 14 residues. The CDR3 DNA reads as TGTGCCAGCTTCACTAGCGGGATATCTAGTGAGCAGTTCTTC. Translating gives CASFTSGISSEQFF.

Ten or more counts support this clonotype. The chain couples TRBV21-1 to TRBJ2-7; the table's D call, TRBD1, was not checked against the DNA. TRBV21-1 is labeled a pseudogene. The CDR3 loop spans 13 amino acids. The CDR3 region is CASLDRLSYEQYV. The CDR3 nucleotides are TGTGCCAGCCTCGACAGATTATCCTACGAGCAGTACGTC.

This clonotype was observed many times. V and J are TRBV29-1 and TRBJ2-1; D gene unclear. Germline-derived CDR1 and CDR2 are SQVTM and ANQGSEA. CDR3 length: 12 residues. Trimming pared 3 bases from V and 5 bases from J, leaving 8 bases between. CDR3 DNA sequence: TGCAGCGTTGACAGGCCTAACAATGAGCAGTTCTTC. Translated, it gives CSVDRPNNEQFF.

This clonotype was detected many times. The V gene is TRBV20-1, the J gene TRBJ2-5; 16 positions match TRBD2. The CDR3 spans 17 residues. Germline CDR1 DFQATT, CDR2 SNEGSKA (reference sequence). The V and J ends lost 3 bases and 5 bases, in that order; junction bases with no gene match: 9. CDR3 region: CSARFPGLAGGGETQYF. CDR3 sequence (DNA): TGCAGTGCTAGGTTCCCGGGACTAGCGGGAGGGGGGGAGACCCAGTACTTC.

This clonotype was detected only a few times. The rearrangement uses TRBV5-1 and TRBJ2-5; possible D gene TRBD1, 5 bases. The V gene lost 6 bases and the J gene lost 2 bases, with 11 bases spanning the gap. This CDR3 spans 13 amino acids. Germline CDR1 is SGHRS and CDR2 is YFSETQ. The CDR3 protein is CASKLAGQETQYF. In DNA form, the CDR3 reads TGCGCCAGCAAATTAGCAGGGCAAGAGACCCAGTACTTC.

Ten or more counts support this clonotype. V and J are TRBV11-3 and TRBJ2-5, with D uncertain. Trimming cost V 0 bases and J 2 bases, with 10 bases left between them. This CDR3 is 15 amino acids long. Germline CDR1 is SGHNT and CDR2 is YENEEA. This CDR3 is CASSLDTSAQETQYF. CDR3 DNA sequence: TGTGCCAGCAGCTTAGATACAAGTGCTCAAGAGACCCAGTACTTC.

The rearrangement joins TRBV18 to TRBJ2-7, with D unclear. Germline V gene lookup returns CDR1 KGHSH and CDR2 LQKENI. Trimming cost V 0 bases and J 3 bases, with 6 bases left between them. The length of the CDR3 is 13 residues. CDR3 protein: CASSPPGLYEQYF. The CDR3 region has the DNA TGTGCCAGCTCACCACCAGGCCTCTACGAGCAGTACTTC. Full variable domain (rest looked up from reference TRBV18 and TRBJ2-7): NAGVMQNPRHLVRRRGQEARLRCSPMKGHSHVYWYRQLPEEGLKFMVYLQKENIIDESGMPKERFSAEFPKEGPSILRIQQVVRGDSAAYFCASSPPGLYEQYFGPGTRLTVT.

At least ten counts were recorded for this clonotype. The CDR3 sequence is CSARHSNTGELFF. In DNA form, the CDR3 reads TGCAGCGCTAGACACTCGAACACCGGGGAGCTGTTTTTT. V and J are TRBV29-1 and TRBJ2-2; D is uncertain. Germline V gene lookup returns CDR1 SQVTM and CDR2 ANQGSEA. Trimming removed 7 bases at V and 0 bases at J, with 9 bases between. The CDR3 runs 13 residues.

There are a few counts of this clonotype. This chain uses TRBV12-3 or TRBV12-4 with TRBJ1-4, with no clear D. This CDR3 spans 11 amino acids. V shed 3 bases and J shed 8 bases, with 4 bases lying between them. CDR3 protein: CASSFREKLFF. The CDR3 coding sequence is TGTGCCAGCAGTTTTCGGGAAAAACTGTTTTTT.

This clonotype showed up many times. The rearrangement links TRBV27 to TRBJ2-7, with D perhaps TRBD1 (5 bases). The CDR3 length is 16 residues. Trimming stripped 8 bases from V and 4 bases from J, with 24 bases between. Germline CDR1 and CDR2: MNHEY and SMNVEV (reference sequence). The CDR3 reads CASSLPADGHTYEQYV. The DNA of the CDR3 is TGTGCCAGCTCCCTCCCCGCGGATGGACACACTTACGAGCAGTACGTC.

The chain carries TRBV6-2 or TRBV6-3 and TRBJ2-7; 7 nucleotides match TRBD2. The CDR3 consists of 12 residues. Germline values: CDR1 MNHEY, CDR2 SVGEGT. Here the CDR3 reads CATRGGGVEQYV. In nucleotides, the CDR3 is TGTGCGACGAGAGGCGGGGGAGTCGAGCAGTACGTC.

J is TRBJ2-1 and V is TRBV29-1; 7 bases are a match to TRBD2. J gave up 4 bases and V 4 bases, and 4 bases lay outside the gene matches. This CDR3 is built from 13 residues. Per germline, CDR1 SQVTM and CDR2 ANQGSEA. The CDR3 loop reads CSVVQAGYNEQFF. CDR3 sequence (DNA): TGCAGCGTTGTGCAAGCGGGATACAATGAGCAGTTCTTC.

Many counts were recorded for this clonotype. CDR3 in DNA: TGTGCCAGCAGTTACTTGGCGAGACCGTACCAAGAGACCCAGTACTTC. It encodes CASSYLARPYQETQYF. This chain uses TRBV6-5 with TRBJ2-5, with D hard to call. The germline V gene has CDR1 MNHEY and CDR2 SVGAGI. The CDR3 is made up of 16 amino acids. The V end lost 1 base, the J end lost 0 bases, and 12 bases lay between the germline ends.

The CDR3 loop is CASSPNRVGGTEAFF. As DNA, the CDR3 is TGTGCCAGCTCACCAAACCGGGTCGGAGGCACTGAAGCTTTCTTT. The V call is TRBV18, the J call TRBJ1-1; D not resolved. The length of the CDR3 is 15 residues. V was trimmed by 2 bases and J by 4 bases, leaving 14 bases between them. Germline V CDR1 and CDR2: KGHSH, LQKENI.

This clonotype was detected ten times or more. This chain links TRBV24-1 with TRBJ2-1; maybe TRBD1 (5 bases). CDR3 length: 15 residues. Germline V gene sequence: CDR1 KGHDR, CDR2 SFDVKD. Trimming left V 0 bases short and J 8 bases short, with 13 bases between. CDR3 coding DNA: TGTGCCACCAGTGATTTGCGGACACAAGGCGATGAGCAGTTCTTC. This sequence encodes CATSDLRTQGDEQFF.

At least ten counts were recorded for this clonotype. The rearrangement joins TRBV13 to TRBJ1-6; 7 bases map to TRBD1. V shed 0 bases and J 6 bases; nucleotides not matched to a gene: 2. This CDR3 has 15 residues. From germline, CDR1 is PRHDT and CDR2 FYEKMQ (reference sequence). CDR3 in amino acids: CASSLGDRLNSPLHF. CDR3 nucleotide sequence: TGTGCCAGCAGCTTAGGGGACAGGCTTAATTCACCCCTCCACTTT.

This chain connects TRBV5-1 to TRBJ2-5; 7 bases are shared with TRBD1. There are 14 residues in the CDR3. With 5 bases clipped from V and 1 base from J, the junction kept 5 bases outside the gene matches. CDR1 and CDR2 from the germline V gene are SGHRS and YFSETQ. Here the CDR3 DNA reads TGCGCCAGCAGTATGGGACAGCTCCAAGAGACCCAGTACTTC. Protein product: CASSMGQLQETQYF.

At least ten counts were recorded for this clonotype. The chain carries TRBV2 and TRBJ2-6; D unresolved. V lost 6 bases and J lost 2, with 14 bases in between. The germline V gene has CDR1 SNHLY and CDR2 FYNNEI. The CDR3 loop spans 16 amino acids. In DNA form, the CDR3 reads TGTGCCAGCAGCTCCCGGTTAGGCGCTGGGGCCAACGTCCTGACTTTC. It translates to CASSSRLGAGANVLTF.

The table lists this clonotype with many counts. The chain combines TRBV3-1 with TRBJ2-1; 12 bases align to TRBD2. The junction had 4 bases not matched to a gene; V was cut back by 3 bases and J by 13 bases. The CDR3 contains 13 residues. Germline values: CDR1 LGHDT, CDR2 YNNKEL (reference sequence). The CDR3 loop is CASSHSGLAGQFF. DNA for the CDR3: TGTGCCAGCAGCCATTCGGGACTAGCGGGTCAGTTCTTC.

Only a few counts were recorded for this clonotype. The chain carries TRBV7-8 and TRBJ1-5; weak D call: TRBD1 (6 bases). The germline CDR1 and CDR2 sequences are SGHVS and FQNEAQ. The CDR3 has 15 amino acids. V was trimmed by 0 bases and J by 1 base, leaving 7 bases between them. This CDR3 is CASSLAQGSNQPQHF. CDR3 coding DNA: TGTGCCAGCAGCTTAGCTCAGGGGAGCAATCAGCCCCAGCATTTT.

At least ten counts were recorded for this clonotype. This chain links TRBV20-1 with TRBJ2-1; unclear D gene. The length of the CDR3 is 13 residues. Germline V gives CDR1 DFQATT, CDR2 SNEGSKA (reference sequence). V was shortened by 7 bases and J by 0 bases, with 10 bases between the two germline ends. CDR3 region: CSVKDPSYNEQFF. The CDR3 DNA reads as TGCAGTGTGAAGGACCCCTCCTACAATGAGCAGTTCTTC.

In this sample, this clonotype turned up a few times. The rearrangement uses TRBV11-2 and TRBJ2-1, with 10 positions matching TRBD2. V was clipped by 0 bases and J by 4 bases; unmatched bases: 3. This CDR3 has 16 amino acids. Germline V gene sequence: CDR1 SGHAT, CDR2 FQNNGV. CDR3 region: CASSLDPSGSYNEQFF. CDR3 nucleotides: TGTGCCAGCAGCTTAGATCCTAGCGGGAGTTACAATGAGCAGTTCTTC. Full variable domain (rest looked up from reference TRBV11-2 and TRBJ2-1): EAGVAQSPRYKIIEKRQSVAFWCNPISGHATLYWYQQILGQGPKLLIQFQNNGVVDDSQLPKDRFSAERLKGVDSTLKIQPAKLEDSAVYLCASSLDPSGSYNEQFFGPGTRLTVL.

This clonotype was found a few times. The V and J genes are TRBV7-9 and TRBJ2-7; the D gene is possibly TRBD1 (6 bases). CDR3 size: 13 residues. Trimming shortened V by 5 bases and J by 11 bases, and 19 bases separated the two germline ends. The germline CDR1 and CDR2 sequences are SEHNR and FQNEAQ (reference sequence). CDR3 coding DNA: TGTGCCAGCAGCACTTTGGACAGCCCTGACAAGTACTTC. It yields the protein CASSTLDSPDKYF.

CDR3 protein: CASSLVSDSPLHF. The DNA of the CDR3 is TGTGCCAGCAGCTTAGTTTCAGATTCACCCCTCCACTTT. The chain combines TRBV11-3 with TRBJ1-6; no firm D call. The CDR3 has 13 amino acids. Per germline, CDR1 SGHNT and CDR2 YENEEA. V was clipped by 1 base and J by 8 bases, with 6 bases between them.